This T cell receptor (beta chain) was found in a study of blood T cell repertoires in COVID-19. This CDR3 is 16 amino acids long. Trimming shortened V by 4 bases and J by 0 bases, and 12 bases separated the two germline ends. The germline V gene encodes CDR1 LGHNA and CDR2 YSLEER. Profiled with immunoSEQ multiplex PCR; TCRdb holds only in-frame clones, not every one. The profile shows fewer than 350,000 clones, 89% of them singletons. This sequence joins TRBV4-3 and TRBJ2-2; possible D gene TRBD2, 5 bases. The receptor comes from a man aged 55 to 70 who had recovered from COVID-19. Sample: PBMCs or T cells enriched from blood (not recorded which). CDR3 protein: CASSRLAGTNTGELFF. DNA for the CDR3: TGCGCCAGCAGCCGGTTGGCGGGCACGAACACCGGGGAGCTGTTTTTT.